Listed below are T cell receptor beta chains from one sample, sequenced in a study of blood T cell repertoires in COVID-19. Here immunoSEQ multiplex PCR was the method, and the copy in TCRdb shows in-frame clones only, minus some. Here the sample spans fewer than 250,000 clones, around four fifths being singletons. Sequencing was performed on peripheral blood. These receptors all come from a woman in her thirties or forties with active or convalescent COVID-19. The CDR3 runs from the conserved cysteine through the conserved F or W. D genes are given only for firm matches. For some rows the clone size is stated as once, few or many, or as a class when expanded; others skip it.

v_call,d_call,cdr3_length,clone_size,j_call,cdr3_aa,cdr3_nt
TRBV6-5,-,15,-,TRBJ1-2,CASTTGTRVDYGYTF,TGTGCCAGCACAACAGGGACACGGGTCGACTATGGCTACACCTTC
TRBV4-3,TRBD1,19,-,TRBJ1-2,CASSQDGGATGAGNYGYTF,TGCGCCAGCAGCCAAGATGGAGGGGCGACAGGGGCTGGGAACTATGGCTACACCTTC
TRBV9,TRBD2,17,-,TRBJ2-1,CASSVGSTSGSSDEQFF,TGTGCCAGCAGCGTAGGGTCTACTAGCGGGAGTTCGGATGAGCAGTTCTTC
TRBV29-1,TRBD1,14,-,TRBJ1-1,CSVDRGQMNTEAFF,TGCAGCGTCGATCGGGGACAGATGAACACTGAAGCTTTCTTT
TRBV14,-,16,-,TRBJ2-1,CATKQWRGTGRDEQFF,TGTGCCACCAAGCAATGGAGGGGTACCGGCCGCGATGAGCAGTTCTTC
TRBV18,TRBD1,16,-,TRBJ1-5,CASSPSGQGANQPQHF,TGTGCCAGCTCACCAAGTGGACAGGGAGCTAATCAGCCCCAGCATTTT
TRBV4-1,-,14,once,TRBJ1-4,CASSQQGKNEKLFF,TGCGCCAGCAGCCAACAGGGGAAGAATGAAAAACTGTTTTTT
TRBV11-3,-,14,-,TRBJ2-7,CASSLGPDSYEQYF,TGTGCCAGCAGCTTAGGTCCAGACTCCTACGAGCAGTACTTC
TRBV24-1,-,17,-,TRBJ2-1,CAPLRVALSTSYNEQFF,TGTGCCCCCCTAAGGGTAGCGCTTTCGACGTCCTACAATGAGCAGTTCTTC
TRBV20-1,-,13,once,TRBJ1-4,CSASLTTNEKLFF,TGCAGTGCTAGTTTAACAACTAATGAAAAACTGTTTTTT
TRBV4-2,-,15,-,TRBJ2-5,CASSQTAFREETQYF,TGTGCCAGCAGCCAAACCGCTTTCAGGGAAGAGACCCAGTACTTC
TRBV7-9,-,13,once,TRBJ2-5,CASSQTTQGTQYF,TGTGCCAGCAGCCAGACGACACAAGGGACCCAGTACTTC
TRBV10-2,TRBD1,14,-,TRBJ1-4,CASSAGQGNEKLFF,TGCGCCAGCAGTGCCGGACAGGGCAATGAAAAACTGTTTTTT
TRBV20-1,-,11,-,TRBJ2-7,CSAKDSYEQYF,TGCAGTGCTAAAGACAGCTACGAGCAGTACTTC
TRBV4-2,TRBD1,17,-,TRBJ2-7,CASSQDYLGTGGIEQYF,TGTGCCAGCAGCCAAGATTATTTGGGGACAGGGGGCATCGAGCAGTACTTC
TRBV6-5,TRBD1,15,-,TRBJ1-5,CASRPVGQGNQPQHF,TGTGCCAGCAGACCGGTTGGACAGGGAAACCAGCCCCAGCATTTT
TRBV11-1,-,13,once,TRBJ2-1,CASSSTTYNEQFF,TGTGCCAGCAGCTCCACCACATACAATGAGCAGTTCTTC
TRBV7-2,-,14,-,TRBJ1-5,CASSFGHLNQPQHF,TGTGCCAGCAGCTTTGGACACCTCAATCAGCCCCAGCATTTT